This T cell receptor (beta chain) was captured by sequencing in a study of radiation and T cells in renal cell carcinoma. Study findings and constraints: From baseline, blood top tumor clonotypes peaked at 2 weeks post-radiation.

Germline loops: CDR1 SGHRS, CDR2 YFSETQ. The CDR3 is made up of 14 amino acids. V lost 4 bases and J 3 bases, leaving 13 bases between the germline ends. To note about this clone: Its target is not known.

Time point reported: blood 2 weeks post-SBRT. Noted treatment: 15 Gy SBRT to primary tumor, nephrectomy 4 weeks later. Clear cell pathology was present in this patient's renal cell carcinoma. Repertoires were generated with immunoSEQ multiplex PCR, while TCRdb's copy carries only in-frame clones and drops some. The sample lists fewer than 55,000 clones; 80% were seen once. The sequencing here drew on blood, taken from a patient whose treatment included radiotherapy and nephrectomy. This rearrangement joins TRBV5-1 to TRBJ2-5; D is perhaps TRBD2 (7 bases). The TCR was taken from a woman aged 70 to 79 with renal cell carcinoma. The CDR3 reads CASSRRGAEETQYF. The CDR3 DNA reads as TGCGCCAGCAGCCGACGGGGGGCCGAAGAGACCCAGTACTTC.